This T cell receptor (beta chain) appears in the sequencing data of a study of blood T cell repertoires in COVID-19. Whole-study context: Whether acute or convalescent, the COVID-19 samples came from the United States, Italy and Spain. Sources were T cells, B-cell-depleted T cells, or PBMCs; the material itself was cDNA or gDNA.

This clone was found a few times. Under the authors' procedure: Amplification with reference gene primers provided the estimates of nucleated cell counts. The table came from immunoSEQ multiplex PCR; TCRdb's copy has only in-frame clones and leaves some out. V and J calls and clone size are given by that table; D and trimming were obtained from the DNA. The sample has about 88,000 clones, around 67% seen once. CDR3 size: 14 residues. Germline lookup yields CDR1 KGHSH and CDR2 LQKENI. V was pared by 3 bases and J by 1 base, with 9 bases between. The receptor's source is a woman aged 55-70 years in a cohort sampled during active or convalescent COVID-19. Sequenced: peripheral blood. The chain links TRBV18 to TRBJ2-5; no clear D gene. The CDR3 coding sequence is TGTGCCAGCTCACCGGTAACAGTCCAAGAGACCCAGTACTTC. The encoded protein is CASSPVTVQETQYF.